The 2 T cell receptor beta chains given below trace back to one sample, sequenced in a study of beta chain features in type 1 diabetes. Expressed TCRB transcripts were sequenced after all isolated RNA was converted to cDNA. The table came from immunoSEQ multiplex PCR; TCRdb's copy has only in-frame clones and leaves some out. The sample contains 900,000 or so clones, 17% of which appear only once. Specimen: naive CD4+ T cells from blood. These TCRs come from a woman in her late teens or twenties in good health.

A few counts support this clone. The J gene is TRBJ1-1, the V gene TRBV10-3; D unclear. The CDR3 length is 11 residues. Trimming left V 5 bases short and J 11 bases short, with 12 bases between. CDR1 is ENHRY, CDR2 SYGVKD, per germline. The CDR3 sequence: CAISPGAGAFF. The CDR3 DNA sequence: TGTGCCATCAGTCCCGGAGCCGGGGCTTTCTTT.

The V call is TRBV27, the J call TRBJ1-1; D call uncertain. The CDR3 spans 13 residues. The germline CDR1 and CDR2 sequences are MNHEY and SMNVEV (reference sequence). V was clipped by 6 bases and J by 6 bases, with 14 bases between them. The DNA for the CDR3 is TGTGCCAGCAGCCTTAAAGGACGGTCTGAAGCTTTCTTT. Its translation: CASSLKGRSEAFF.